This T cell receptor beta chain appears in the sequencing data of a study of blood T cells in healthy people across ages. This CDR3 spans 12 amino acids. Germline V gene sequence: CDR1 MNHEY, CDR2 SMNVEV (reference sequence). The V gene lost 11 bases and the J gene lost 6 bases, with 16 bases spanning the gap. This clonotype has more than one count but fewer than ten. PCR was performed a second time for about 7 to 11 cycles using a sample-barcoded 5' primer and a J-beta primer mix. Each cDNA molecule, via a template-switch adaptor with 12 random nucleotides, was tagged. TCRdb fed the 5' RACE reads into MiXCR, producing one record per CDR3 protein. This sample yields about 1,400,000 distinct CDR3 sequences, of which around two fifths are seen a single time; under 8% belongs to the top ten.

V and J are TRBV27 and TRBJ1-1, with unresolved D. The source of this sequence is a woman under 30 in good health. Specimen: blood. CDR3 sequence (DNA): TGTGCCGCCGCGAGAGCCCCCTCTGAAGCTTTCTTT. Translation gives CAAARAPSEAFF.